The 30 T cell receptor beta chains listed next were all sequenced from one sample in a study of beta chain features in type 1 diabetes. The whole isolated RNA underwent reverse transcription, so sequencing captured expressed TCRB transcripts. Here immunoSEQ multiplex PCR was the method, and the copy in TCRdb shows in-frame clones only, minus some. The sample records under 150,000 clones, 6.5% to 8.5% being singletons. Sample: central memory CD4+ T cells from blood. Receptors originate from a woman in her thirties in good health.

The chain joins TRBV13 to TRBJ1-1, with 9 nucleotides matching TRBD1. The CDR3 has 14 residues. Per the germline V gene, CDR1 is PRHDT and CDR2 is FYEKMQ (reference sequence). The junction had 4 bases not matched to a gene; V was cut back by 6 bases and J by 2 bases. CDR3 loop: CASRGDRVNTEAFF. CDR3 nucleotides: TGTGCCAGCAGAGGGGACAGGGTAAACACTGAAGCTTTCTTT.

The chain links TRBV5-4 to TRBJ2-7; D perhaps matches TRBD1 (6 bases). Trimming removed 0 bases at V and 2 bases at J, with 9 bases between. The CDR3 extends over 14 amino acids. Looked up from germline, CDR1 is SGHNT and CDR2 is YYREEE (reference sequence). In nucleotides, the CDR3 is TGTGCCAGCAGCTTGGCGACAGGCGCCTACGAGCAGTACTTC. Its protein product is CASSLATGAYEQYF.

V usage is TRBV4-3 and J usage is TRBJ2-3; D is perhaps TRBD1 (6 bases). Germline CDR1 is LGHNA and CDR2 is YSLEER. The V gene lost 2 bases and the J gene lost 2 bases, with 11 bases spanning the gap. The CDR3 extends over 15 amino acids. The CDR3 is CASSQRDTNTDTQYF. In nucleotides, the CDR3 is TGCGCCAGCAGCCAACGGGACACTAACACAGATACGCAGTATTTT.

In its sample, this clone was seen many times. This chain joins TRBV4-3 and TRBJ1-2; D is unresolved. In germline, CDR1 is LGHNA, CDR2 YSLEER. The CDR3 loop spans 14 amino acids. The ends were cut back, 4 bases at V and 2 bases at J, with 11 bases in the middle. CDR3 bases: TGCGCCAGCAGCCCCGGAGCGGGGAACTATGGCTACACCTTC. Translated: CASSPGAGNYGYTF.

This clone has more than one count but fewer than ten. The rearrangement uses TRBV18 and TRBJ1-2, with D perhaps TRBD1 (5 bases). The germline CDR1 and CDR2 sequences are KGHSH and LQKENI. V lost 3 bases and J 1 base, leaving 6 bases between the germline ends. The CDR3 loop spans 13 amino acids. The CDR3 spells CASSPGHNYGYTF. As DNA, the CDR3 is TGTGCCAGCTCACCCGGACATAACTATGGCTACACCTTC. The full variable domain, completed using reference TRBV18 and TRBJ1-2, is NAGVMQNPRHLVRRRGQEARLRCSPMKGHSHVYWYRQLPEEGLKFMVYLQKENIIDESGMPKERFSAEFPKEGPSILRIQQVVRGDSAAYFCASSPGHNYGYTFGSGTRLTVV.

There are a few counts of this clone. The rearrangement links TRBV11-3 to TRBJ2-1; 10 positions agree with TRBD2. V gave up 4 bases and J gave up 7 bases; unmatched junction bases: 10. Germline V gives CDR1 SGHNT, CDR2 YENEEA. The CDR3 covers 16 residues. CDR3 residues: CASSWGLARGENEQFF. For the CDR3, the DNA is TGTGCCAGCAGCTGGGGACTAGCGAGGGGGGAGAATGAGCAGTTCTTC. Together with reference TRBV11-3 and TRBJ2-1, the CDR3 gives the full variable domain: EAGVVQSPRYKIIEKKQPVAFWCNPISGHNTLYWYLQNLGQGPELLIRYENEEAVDDSQLPKDRFSAERLKGVDSTLKIQPAELGDSAVYLCASSWGLARGENEQFFGPGTRLTVL.

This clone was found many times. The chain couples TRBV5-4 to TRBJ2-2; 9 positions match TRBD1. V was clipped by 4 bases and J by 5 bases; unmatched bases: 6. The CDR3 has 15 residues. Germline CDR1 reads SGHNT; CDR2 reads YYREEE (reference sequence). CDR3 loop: CASSRNRGLTGELFF. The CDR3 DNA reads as TGTGCCAGCAGCCGAAACAGGGGGCTAACCGGGGAGCTGTTTTTT.

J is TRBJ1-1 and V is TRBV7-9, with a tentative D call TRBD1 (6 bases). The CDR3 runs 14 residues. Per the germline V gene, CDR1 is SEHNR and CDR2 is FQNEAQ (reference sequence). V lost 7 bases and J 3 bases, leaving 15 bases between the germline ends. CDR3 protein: CASKQGSGDTEAFF. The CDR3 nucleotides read TGTGCCAGCAAGCAGGGGAGTGGGGACACTGAAGCTTTCTTT.

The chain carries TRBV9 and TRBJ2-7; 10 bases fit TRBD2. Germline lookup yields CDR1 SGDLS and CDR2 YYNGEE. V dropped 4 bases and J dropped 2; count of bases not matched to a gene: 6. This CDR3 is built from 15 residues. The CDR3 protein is CASSSSGRAAYEQYF. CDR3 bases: TGTGCCAGCAGCTCGAGCGGGAGGGCCGCCTACGAGCAGTACTTC.

CDR3 DNA: TGCGCCAGCAGCCAAGCAAGAGCTCCGGACAGGGGGGGAACTGAAGCTTTCTTT. Translation gives CASSQARAPDRGGTEAFF. This rearrangement joins TRBV4-3 to TRBJ1-1; 10 positions agree with TRBD1. V was pared by 1 base and J by 5 bases, with 13 bases of the junction left unmatched. CDR1 LGHNA and CDR2 YSLEER come from the germline V gene. The CDR3 has 18 residues.

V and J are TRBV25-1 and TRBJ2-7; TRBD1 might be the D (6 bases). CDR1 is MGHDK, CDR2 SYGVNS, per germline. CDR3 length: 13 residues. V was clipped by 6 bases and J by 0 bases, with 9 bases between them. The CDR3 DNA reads TGTGCCAGCAGAGGACAGCCCTCCTACGAGCAGTACTTC. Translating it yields CASRGQPSYEQYF.

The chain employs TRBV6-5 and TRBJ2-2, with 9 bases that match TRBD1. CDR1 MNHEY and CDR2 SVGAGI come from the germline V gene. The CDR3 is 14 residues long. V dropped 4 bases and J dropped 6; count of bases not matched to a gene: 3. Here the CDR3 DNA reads TGTGCCAGCAGTTGGACAGGGGAGGCCGGGGAGCTGTTTTTT. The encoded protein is CASSWTGEAGELFF.

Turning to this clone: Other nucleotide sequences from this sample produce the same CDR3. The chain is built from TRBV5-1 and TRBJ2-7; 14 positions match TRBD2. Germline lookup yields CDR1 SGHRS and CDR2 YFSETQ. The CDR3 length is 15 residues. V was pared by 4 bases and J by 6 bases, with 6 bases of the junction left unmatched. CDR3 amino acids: CASSPGTSGSLEQYF. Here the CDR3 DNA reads TGCGCCAGCAGCCCCGGGACTAGCGGGAGTCTCGAGCAGTACTTC.

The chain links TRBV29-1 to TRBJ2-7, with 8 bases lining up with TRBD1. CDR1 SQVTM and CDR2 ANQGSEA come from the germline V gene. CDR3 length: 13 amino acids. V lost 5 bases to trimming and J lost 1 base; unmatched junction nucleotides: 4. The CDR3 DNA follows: TGCAGCGTTTACGGACAGGGATCCTACGAGCAGTACTTC. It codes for CSVYGQGSYEQYF.

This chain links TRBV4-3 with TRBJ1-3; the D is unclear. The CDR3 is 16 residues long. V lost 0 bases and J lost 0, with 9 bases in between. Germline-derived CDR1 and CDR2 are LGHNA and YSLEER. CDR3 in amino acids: CASSQDRRDSGNTIYF. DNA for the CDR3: TGCGCCAGCAGCCAAGATCGACGGGACTCTGGAAACACCATATATTTT.

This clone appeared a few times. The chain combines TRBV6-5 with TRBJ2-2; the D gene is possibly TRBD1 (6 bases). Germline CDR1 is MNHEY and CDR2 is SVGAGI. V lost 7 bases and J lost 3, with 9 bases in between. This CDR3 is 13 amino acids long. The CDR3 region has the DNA TGTGCCAGCAAGAGACAGGACACCGGGGAGCTGTTTTTT. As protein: CASKRQDTGELFF.

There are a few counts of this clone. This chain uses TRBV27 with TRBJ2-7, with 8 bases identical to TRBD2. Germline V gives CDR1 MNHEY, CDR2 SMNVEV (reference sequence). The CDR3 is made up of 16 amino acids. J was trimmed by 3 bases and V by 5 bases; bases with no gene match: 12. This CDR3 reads CASSPATSDHFYEQYF. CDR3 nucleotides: TGTGCCAGCAGTCCTGCGACTAGCGACCATTTCTACGAGCAGTACTTC.

CDR3 nucleotides: TGTGCCAGCAGGGGGACTAGGGACTACAATGAGCAGTTCTTC. Translating it yields CASRGTRDYNEQFF. The V call is TRBV5-4, the J call TRBJ2-1; 8 positions match TRBD2. J was trimmed by 3 bases and V by 5 bases; bases with no gene match: 4. The germline V gene has CDR1 SGHNT and CDR2 YYREEE (reference sequence). The CDR3 has 14 amino acids.

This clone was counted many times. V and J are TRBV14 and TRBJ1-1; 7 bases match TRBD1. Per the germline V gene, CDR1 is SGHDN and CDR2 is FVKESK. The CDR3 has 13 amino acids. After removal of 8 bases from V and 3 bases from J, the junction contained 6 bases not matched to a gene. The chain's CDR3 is CASSEQGHTEAFF. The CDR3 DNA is TGTGCCAGCTCAGAACAGGGGCACACTGAAGCTTTCTTT.

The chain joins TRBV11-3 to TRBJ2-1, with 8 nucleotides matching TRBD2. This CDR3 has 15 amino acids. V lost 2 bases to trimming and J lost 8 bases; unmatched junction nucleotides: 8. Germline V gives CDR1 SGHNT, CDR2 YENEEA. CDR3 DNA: TGTGCCAGCAGCTTAACTGGGACTAGTTACGATGAGCAGTTCTTC. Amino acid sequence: CASSLTGTSYDEQFF.

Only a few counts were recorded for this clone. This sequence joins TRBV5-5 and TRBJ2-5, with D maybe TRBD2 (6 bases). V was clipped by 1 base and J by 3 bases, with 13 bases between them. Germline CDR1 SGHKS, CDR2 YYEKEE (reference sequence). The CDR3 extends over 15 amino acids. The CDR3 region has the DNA TGTGCCAGCAGCTTGCCCGGGAGCCTGGAAGAGACCCAGTACTTC. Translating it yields CASSLPGSLEETQYF.

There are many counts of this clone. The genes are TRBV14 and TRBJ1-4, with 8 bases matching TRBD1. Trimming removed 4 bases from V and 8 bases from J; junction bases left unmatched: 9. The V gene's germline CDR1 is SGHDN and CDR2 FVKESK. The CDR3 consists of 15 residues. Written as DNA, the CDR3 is TGTGCCAGCAGCCGGTGGACAGGGCCAGGAGAAAAACTGTTTTTT. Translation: CASSRWTGPGEKLFF.

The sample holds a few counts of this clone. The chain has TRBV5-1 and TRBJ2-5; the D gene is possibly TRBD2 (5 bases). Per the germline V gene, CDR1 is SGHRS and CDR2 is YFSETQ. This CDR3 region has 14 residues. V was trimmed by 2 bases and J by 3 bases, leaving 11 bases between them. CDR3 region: CASSFLVGEETQYF. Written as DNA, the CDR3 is TGCGCCAGCAGCTTTCTCGTCGGGGAAGAGACCCAGTACTTC.

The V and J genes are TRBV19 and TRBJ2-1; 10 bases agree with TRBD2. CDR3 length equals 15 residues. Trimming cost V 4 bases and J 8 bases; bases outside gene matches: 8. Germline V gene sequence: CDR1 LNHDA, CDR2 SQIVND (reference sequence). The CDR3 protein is CASSTTSGETDEQFF. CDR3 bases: TGTGCCAGTAGTACAACTAGCGGGGAGACAGATGAGCAGTTCTTC.

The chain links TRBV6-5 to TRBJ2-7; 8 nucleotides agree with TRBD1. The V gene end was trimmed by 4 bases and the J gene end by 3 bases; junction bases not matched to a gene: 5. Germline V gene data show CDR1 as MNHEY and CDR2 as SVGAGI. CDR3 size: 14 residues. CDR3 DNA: TGTGCCAGCAGTTTCCGCAGGGGGCTCTACGAGCAGTACTTC. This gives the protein CASSFRRGLYEQYF.

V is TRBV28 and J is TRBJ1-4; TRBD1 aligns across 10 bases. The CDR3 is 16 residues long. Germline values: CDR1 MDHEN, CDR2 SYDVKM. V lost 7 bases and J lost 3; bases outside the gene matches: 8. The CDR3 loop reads CASTGGDRGSNEKLFF. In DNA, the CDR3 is TGTGCCAGCACGGGGGGGGACAGGGGTTCTAATGAAAAACTGTTTTTT.

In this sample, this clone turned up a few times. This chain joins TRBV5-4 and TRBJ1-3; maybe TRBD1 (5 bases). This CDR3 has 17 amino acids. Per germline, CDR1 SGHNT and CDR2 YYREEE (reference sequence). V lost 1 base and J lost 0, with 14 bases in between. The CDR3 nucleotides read TGTGCCAGCAGCTTGCCACCAGGGAGGTCCTCTGGAAACACCATATATTTT. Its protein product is CASSLPPGRSSGNTIYF.

Here the CDR3 DNA reads TGTGCCAGCAGCAAAAGTGGACTAGCGGGAACCGATACGCAGTATTTT. It specifies CASSKSGLAGTDTQYF. V and J are TRBV7-3 and TRBJ2-3; 12 positions match TRBD2. The J segment lost 6 bases and the V segment lost 5 bases, leaving 9 bases of the junction unmatched. The length of the CDR3 is 16 residues. CDR1 SGHTA and CDR2 FQGTGA come from the germline V gene.

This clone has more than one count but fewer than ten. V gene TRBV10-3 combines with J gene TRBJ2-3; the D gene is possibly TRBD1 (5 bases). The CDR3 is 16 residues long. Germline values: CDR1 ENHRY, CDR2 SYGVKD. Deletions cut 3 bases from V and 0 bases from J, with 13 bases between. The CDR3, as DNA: TGTGCCATCAGTGAACCGACAGAAACTAGCACAGATACGCAGTATTTT. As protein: CAISEPTETSTDTQYF.

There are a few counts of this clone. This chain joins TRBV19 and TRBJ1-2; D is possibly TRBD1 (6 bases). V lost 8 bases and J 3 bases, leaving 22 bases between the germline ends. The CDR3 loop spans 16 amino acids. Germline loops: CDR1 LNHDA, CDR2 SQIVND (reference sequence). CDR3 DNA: TGTGCCAGTTGCTCTTCGGGGCACAGGGCGGACTATGGCTACACCTTC. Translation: CASCSSGHRADYGYTF.